A selection of T cell receptor beta chains follows, all from one sample in a study of T cell repertoires in cytomegalovirus infection. One entry per CDR3 protein, called by TCRdb with MiXCR from the reads. The sample lists under 850,000 distinct CDR3 sequences, approximately 40% seen once, with 2.5% to 3.5% in the top ten. Sequencing was performed on PBMCs. Receptors originate from a human donor in good health (CMV status not recorded). Some clones in this sample may be carry-over from other donors' samples. The CDR3 runs from the conserved cysteine through the conserved F or W. A D gene is named only where the DNA matches it firmly. Part of the rows lack a size; the others show once, few, many or a class for expanded clones.

J,D,V,size,DNA,CDR3
TRBJ2-3,NA,TRBV7-6,few,TGTGCCAGCAGCTCCCGGGAGCCAAAAAACTCATTGAAGCAGTATTTT,CASSSREPKNSLKQYF
TRBJ2-1,TRBD2,TRBV6-4,NA,TGTGCCAGCAGTGAGTCTAGCGGGGACTACAATGAGCAGTTCTTC,CASSESSGDYNEQFF
TRBJ2-2,TRBD1,TRBV7-2,NA,TGTGACAGCACATTCCGGGACAGGTACACCGGGGAGCTGTTTTTT,CDSTFRDRYTGELFF
TRBJ1-2,NA,TRBV12-3/TRBV12-4,NA,TGTGCCAGCAGCCGGGGAGGGGATTGGTATGGCTACACCTTC,CASSRGGDWYGYTF
TRBJ2-3,TRBD2,TRBV7-2,many,TGTGCCAGCAGCCCATTGGCGGGAGAGGGGAATACGCAGTATTTT,CASSPLAGEGNTQYF
TRBJ1-2,NA,TRBV20-1,NA,TGCAGTGCTAGTCCGCCTAGCTCCTATGGCTACACCTTC,CSASPPSSYGYTF
TRBJ2-3,NA,TRBV28,NA,TGTGCCAGCAGTGTCGTTAGTTGGGATACGCAGTATTTT,CASSVVSWDTQYF
TRBJ2-3,TRBD2,TRBV7-8,few,TGTGCCAGCAGCTTAGAGGAGGGGGTAGCGGGGACTACTCAGGACACAGATACGCAGTATTTT,CASSLEEGVAGTTQDTDTQYF
TRBJ2-7,TRBD2,TRBV20-1,once,TGCAGTGCCACAGGGCCCGGCGGGCGGGGGGCACTTTACGAGCAGTACTTC,CSATGPGGRGALYEQYF
TRBJ2-5,TRBD2,TRBV12-3/TRBV12-4,many,TGTGCCAGCAGCCTCGGACTAGCGGCTCTCCAAGAGACCCAGTACTTC,CASSLGLAALQETQYF
TRBJ1-1,NA,TRBV10-3,NA,TGTGCCAACCAGAGGTCGCGGAACACTGAAGCTTTCTTT,CANQRSRNTEAFF
TRBJ2-7,TRBD1,TRBV28,few,TGTGCCAGCAGGGACGGCTGGGACAGGGGTGAGCAGTACTTC,CASRDGWDRGEQYF
TRBJ1-1,NA,TRBV7-2,NA,TGTGCCAGCAGCTTAGCTAAGAGTTTCATGAACACTGAAGCTTTCTTT,CASSLAKSFMNTEAFF
TRBJ1-2,NA,TRBV19,many,TGTGCCAGTAGCCAAGCGTATGGCTACACCTTC,CASSQAYGYTF
TRBJ2-2,NA,TRBV24-1,NA,TGTGCCACCAGTCTCCATAGAGCGGGGAACACCGGGGAGCTGTTTTTT,CATSLHRAGNTGELFF
TRBJ2-6,TRBD1,TRBV15,few,TGTGCCACCAGCAGGAAGACAGGGACGCCCTTAGTTGGGGCCAACGTCCTGACTTTC,CATSRKTGTPLVGANVLTF
TRBJ2-5,TRBD2,TRBV15,once,TGTGCCACCAAGAATAGCGGGGTCTCAGAGACCCAGTACTTC,CATKNSGVSETQYF
TRBJ2-2,TRBD2,TRBV28,NA,TGTGCCAGCAGCCTGGGACTAGCGGGAGTTATAGGCACCGGGGAGCTGTTTTTT,CASSLGLAGVIGTGELFF
TRBJ1-5,NA,TRBV7-2,many,TGTGCCAGCAGTTTTCGCCGAGGCAATCAGCCCCAGCATTTT,CASSFRRGNQPQHF
TRBJ2-7,NA,TRBV30,NA,TGTGCCTGGGATGTAGGCCGAGATGGGCAGTACTTC,CAWDVGRDGQYF
TRBJ1-5,NA,TRBV5-5,NA,TGTGCCAGCAGCTTGACCGGGACAACAAATTATCAGCCCCAGCATTTT,CASSLTGTTNYQPQHF
TRBJ1-1,NA,TRBV27,NA,TGTGCCAGCAGTTTACCGGACCGTGAAGCTTTCTTT,CASSLPDREAFF
TRBJ1-2,TRBD1,TRBV20-1,NA,TGCAGTGCCGAACTGACAGGGAACTATGGCTACACCTTC,CSAELTGNYGYTF
TRBJ1-4,TRBD1,TRBV6-2/TRBV6-3,few,TGTGCCAGCAGTCCCGGGACAGGGGAGCGAAAACTGTTTTTT,CASSPGTGERKLFF
TRBJ1-1,NA,TRBV5-6,few,TGTGCCAGCAGCTTGGGTCTGGAGAACACTGAAGCTTTCTTT,CASSLGLENTEAFF
TRBJ2-1,TRBD2,TRBV14,NA,TGTGCCAGCAGCCAAGTCTCTAGCGGGGCCTCTTACAATGAGCAGTTCTTC,CASSQVSSGASYNEQFF
TRBJ2-3,TRBD2,TRBV6-6,NA,TGTGCCAGCAGTCACGGGGGGGGCACAGATACGCAGTATTTT,CASSHGGGTDTQYF
TRBJ2-5,NA,TRBV5-6,NA,TGTGCCAGCAGCTTGATTGGTCTGCAAGAGACCCAGTACTTC,CASSLIGLQETQYF
TRBJ1-1,NA,TRBV19,NA,TGTGCCAGTAGTATCCCAGAGTACACTGAAGCTTTCTTT,CASSIPEYTEAFF
TRBJ2-7,TRBD2,TRBV4-3,NA,TGCGCCAGCAGCCAAGTAACTAGCGGGTCCTACGAGCAGTACTTC,CASSQVTSGSYEQYF
TRBJ2-7,TRBD2,TRBV4-1,NA,TGCGCCAGCAGCCCCATGTGGGGGGGACCTTACGAGCAGTACTTC,CASSPMWGGPYEQYF
TRBJ2-1,TRBD1,TRBV2,few,TGTGCCAGCAGTGAATGGGGACAGGGAGGCGATGAGCAGTTCTTC,CASSEWGQGGDEQFF
TRBJ2-7,NA,TRBV29-1,many,TGCAGCGTTGGGACCAGCCACGAGCAGTACTTC,CSVGTSHEQYF
TRBJ2-3,TRBD2,TRBV9,NA,TGTGCCAGCAGCGTGGGACTAACGAAAACAGATACGCAGTATTTT,CASSVGLTKTDTQYF
TRBJ2-2,NA,TRBV5-6,NA,TGTGCAAGCAGCTTGCGGGCTACAGTGAGCTCCGGGGAGCTGTTTTTT,CASSLRATVSSGELFF
TRBJ2-3,NA,TRBV7-2,many,TGTGCCAGCAGCCCAAGCGTTACTAGTATCACGCAGTATTTT,CASSPSVTSITQYF
TRBJ2-1,TRBD2,TRBV6-2/TRBV6-3,NA,TGTGCCAGCAGTGCCCGATTACTAGCGGGGGGACACTCCTACAATGAGCAGTTCTTC,CASSARLLAGGHSYNEQFF
TRBJ2-3,NA,TRBV28,NA,TGTGCCAGCAGTTCCTCCGGGACAACCACAGATACGCAGTATTTT,CASSSSGTTTDTQYF
TRBJ1-1,NA,TRBV10-3,few,TGTGCCATCAGTGAGGTGAGGACTGAAGCTTTCTTT,CAISEVRTEAFF
TRBJ2-1,TRBD1,TRBV20-1,few,TGCAGTGCTAGTCCGACAGGGGTCTACAATGAGCAGTTCTTC,CSASPTGVYNEQFF
TRBJ1-4,TRBD1,TRBV10-3,NA,TGTGCCATCAGTGAGTCGACTCGGCGGAGGGGGCACACTAATGAAAAACTGTTTTTT,CAISESTRRRGHTNEKLFF
TRBJ2-7,NA,TRBV28,NA,TGTGCCAGCAGTTTAGGACCGGGGTCTCTTTCCTACGAGCAGTACTTC,CASSLGPGSLSYEQYF
TRBJ2-3,NA,TRBV7-2,NA,TGTGCCAGCACAAGGAGCACAGATACGCAGTATTTT,CASTRSTDTQYF
TRBJ2-1,NA,TRBV6-1,NA,TGTGCCAGCAGTGTCCTCAGCATGGTTGGTGAGCAGTTCTTC,CASSVLSMVGEQFF
TRBJ1-1,NA,TRBV5-1,NA,TGCGCCAGCAGCTTGGTGATGGTACTCGGGAACACTGAAGCTTTCTTT,CASSLVMVLGNTEAFF
TRBJ2-7,TRBD1,TRBV5-3,NA,TGTGCCAGCAGTCCCGGGACAGGCTCCCCCCTGCACTACGAGCAGTACTTC,CASSPGTGSPLHYEQYF
TRBJ2-7,NA,TRBV5-6,few,TGTGCCAGCAGCTATCAAGGGGATTCCTACGAGCAGTACTTC,CASSYQGDSYEQYF
TRBJ2-7,TRBD1,TRBV5-6,NA,TGTGCCAGCAGCAAAGGGACAGAAAGAACCTACGAGCAGTACTTC,CASSKGTERTYEQYF
TRBJ1-1,NA,TRBV5-5,many,TGTGCCAGCAGCTTGGTCCGACGGATAGACACTGAAGCTTTCTTT,CASSLVRRIDTEAFF
TRBJ2-1,TRBD2,TRBV14,NA,TGTGCCAGCAGCCCGATCGGCGGGACTAGCGGGAGGAATGAGCAGTTCTTC,CASSPIGGTSGRNEQFF
TRBJ2-1,NA,TRBV19,few,TGTGCCAGTAGTATAGGACTAGTCAATGAGCAGTTCTTC,CASSIGLVNEQFF
TRBJ2-1,TRBD1,TRBV19,NA,TGTGCCAGTAGTACGCCGGGACAGAGCTCCTACAATGAGCAGTTCTTC,CASSTPGQSSYNEQFF
TRBJ1-2,NA,TRBV5-6,NA,TGTGCCAGCAGCTTGGGACAGAGAGATGGCTACACCTTC,CASSLGQRDGYTF
TRBJ2-7,TRBD2,TRBV7-9,few,TGTGCCAGCAGCTTAGGCGGGGGGGGAACCGACGAGCAGTACTTC,CASSLGGGGTDEQYF
TRBJ2-1,NA,TRBV27,few,TGTGCCAGCAGTTTAGTACTAGAAGGGAGGGAGCAGTTCTTC,CASSLVLEGREQFF
TRBJ2-5,NA,TRBV6-5,NA,TGTGCCAGCAGCCAACTACGAGGTGGGGAGACCCAGTACTTC,CASSQLRGGETQYF